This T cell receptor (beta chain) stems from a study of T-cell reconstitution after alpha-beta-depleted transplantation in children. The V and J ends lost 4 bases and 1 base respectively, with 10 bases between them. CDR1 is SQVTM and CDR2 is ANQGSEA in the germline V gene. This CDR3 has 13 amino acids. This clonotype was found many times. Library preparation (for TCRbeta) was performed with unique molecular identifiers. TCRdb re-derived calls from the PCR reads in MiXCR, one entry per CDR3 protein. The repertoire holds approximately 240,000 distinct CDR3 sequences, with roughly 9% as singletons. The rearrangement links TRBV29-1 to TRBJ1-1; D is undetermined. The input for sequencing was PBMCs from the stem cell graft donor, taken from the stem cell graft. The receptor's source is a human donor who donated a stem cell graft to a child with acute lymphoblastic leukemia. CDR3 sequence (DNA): TGCAGCGTTGCTCGTTCCCCGAACACTGAAGCTTTCTTT. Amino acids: CSVARSPNTEAFF.